A single sample is the source of the 15 T cell receptor beta chains below, sequenced in a study of cytomegalovirus exposure and HLA in healthy donors. It was with 60 Vbeta and 13 Jbeta primers that the PCR ran. The data were produced by immunoSEQ multiplex PCR, yet TCRdb's version contains in-frame clones alone and is incomplete. The sample carries 120,000 to 150,000 clones, roughly three fifths recorded once. The sample taken for sequencing was PBMCs. The source is a woman aged 60 to 75 in good health and CMV-seronegative.

The J gene is TRBJ2-3, the V gene TRBV6-5, with D uncertain. Deletions cut 6 bases from V and 5 bases from J, with 9 bases between. Germline assignment: CDR1 MNHEY and CDR2 SVGAGI. The CDR3 runs to 12 residues. The CDR3 is CASRPVGDTQYF. DNA for the CDR3: TGTGCCAGCAGGCCGGTTGGAGATACGCAGTATTTT.

This clone has just a few counts. The V call is TRBV7-9, the J call TRBJ2-1; D remains ambiguous. V was trimmed by 6 bases and J by 9 bases, leaving 12 bases between them. This CDR3 is built from 12 residues. CDR1 is SEHNR and CDR2 is FQNEAQ in the germline V gene (reference sequence). CDR3 amino acids: CASSFPHSEQFF. Written as DNA, the CDR3 is TGTGCCAGCAGTTTTCCCCACAGTGAGCAGTTCTTC.

This rearrangement joins TRBV19 to TRBJ2-1; 7 positions match TRBD1. Germline CDR1 and CDR2: LNHDA and SQIVND (reference sequence). The CDR3 totals 12 residues. V shed 6 bases and J 6 bases; nucleotides not matched to a gene: 2. The CDR3 DNA sequence: TGTGCCAGTAGGGGGGACAGCAATGAGCAGTTCTTC. Its translation: CASRGDSNEQFF.

The J gene is TRBJ2-1, the V gene TRBV7-9; possibly TRBD1 for D (6 bases). Germline lookup yields CDR1 SEHNR and CDR2 FQNEAQ (reference sequence). The CDR3 is made up of 15 amino acids. Trimming shortened V by 8 bases and J by 2 bases, and 16 bases separated the two germline ends. CDR3 region: CASAFEQGPYNEQFF. The DNA for the CDR3 is TGTGCCAGCGCTTTCGAACAGGGCCCCTACAATGAGCAGTTCTTC.

The sample holds one count of this clone. V gene TRBV10-1 combines with J gene TRBJ2-3; 8 positions match TRBD1. Germline V gene lookup returns CDR1 WNHNN and CDR2 SYGVQD (reference sequence). V was clipped by 9 bases and J by 3 bases; unmatched bases: 2. This CDR3 spans 12 amino acids. In DNA, the CDR3 is TGCGCCAGTCAGGGGGCAACAGATACGCAGTATTTT. Amino acid sequence: CASQGATDTQYF.

In nucleotides, the CDR3 is TGTGCCAGCGGCGGACTAGCTTATTCCTACGAGCAGTACTTC. It encodes CASGGLAYSYEQYF. The rearrangement uses TRBV6-1 and TRBJ2-7; TRBD2 agrees at 8 bases. J lost 1 base, V lost 8 bases, and 7 bases had no gene match. The length of the CDR3 is 14 residues. CDR1 is MNHNS, CDR2 SASEGT, per germline.

This clone is a singleton in its sample. The chain carries TRBV19 and TRBJ2-7; 10 nucleotides match TRBD1. Looked up from germline, CDR1 is LNHDA and CDR2 is SQIVND (reference sequence). With 5 bases clipped from V and 5 bases from J, the junction kept 9 bases outside the gene matches. The CDR3 runs 15 residues. The CDR3 sequence is CASSATGTGVHEQYF. DNA for the CDR3: TGTGCCAGTAGTGCTACCGGGACAGGGGTCCACGAGCAGTACTTC.

The rearrangement joins TRBV5-4 to TRBJ2-5; D remains unclear. CDR3 length equals 13 residues. Trimming removed 4 bases from V and 1 base from J, with 8 bases in between. Looked up from germline, CDR1 is SGHNT and CDR2 is YYREEE (reference sequence). CDR3 amino acids: CASSVSVQETQYF. CDR3 DNA sequence: TGTGCCAGCAGCGTGTCGGTCCAAGAGACCCAGTACTTC.

The CDR3 nucleotides read TGTGCCAGCAGCGAGGACCCCGGGACGGGGGGGCCGGGCGACGAGCAGTACTTC. Translating it yields CASSEDPGTGGPGDEQYF. The chain joins TRBV9 to TRBJ2-7; 8 bases align to TRBD2. This CDR3 is built from 18 residues. Germline CDR1 is SGDLS and CDR2 is YYNGEE. The V and J ends lost 3 bases and 5 bases, in that order; junction bases with no gene match: 19.

This clone is a singleton in its sample. The CDR3 region has the DNA TGTGTCAGAAATAGGACAGACTACGAGCAGTACTTC. Its translation is CVRNRTDYEQYF. The rearrangement joins TRBV7-5 to TRBJ2-7; TRBD1, as called in the table, went unchecked against the DNA. TRBV7-5 is a listed pseudogene. The CDR3 is 12 residues long.

The chain uses TRBV13 and TRBJ1-1; tentative D call: TRBD1 (5 bases). The CDR3 spans 15 residues. Germline loops: CDR1 PRHDT, CDR2 FYEKMQ (reference sequence). V dropped 1 base and J dropped 5 bases, with 14 bases sitting between them. CDR3 DNA: TGTGCCAGCAGCTTAGTCAGGGCTAAGGGTACTGAAGCTTTCTTT. It yields the protein CASSLVRAKGTEAFF.

V is TRBV2 and J is TRBJ2-1; 16 bases align to TRBD2. Germline V gene sequence: CDR1 SNHLY, CDR2 FYNNEI. The junction had 4 bases not matched to a gene; V was cut back by 7 bases and J by 10 bases. This CDR3 has 14 amino acids. Written as DNA, the CDR3 is TGTGCCAGCATGGGGACTAGCGGGGGGGCGGAGCAGTTCTTC. It encodes CASMGTSGGAEQFF.

The table lists this clone with a few counts. V usage is TRBV9 and J usage is TRBJ2-3, with TRBD2 identical over 8 bases. J lost 6 bases, V lost 0 bases, and 9 bases had no gene match. The CDR3 contains 16 residues. Germline V gives CDR1 SGDLS, CDR2 YYNGEE. The CDR3 nucleotides read TGTGCCAGCAGCGTAGTTGGCGGGAGGCTTTTGGATACGCAGTATTTT. It is translated as CASSVVGGRLLDTQYF.

The rearrangement joins TRBV5-4 to TRBJ2-1, with D possibly matching TRBD2 (6 bases). CDR1 and CDR2 from the germline V gene are SGHNT and YYREEE (reference sequence). This CDR3 region has 16 residues. The V end lost 4 bases, the J end lost 1 base, and 15 bases lay between the germline ends. The CDR3 DNA sequence: TGTGCCAGCAGCCCTCTCGGGGGAGGATCCTACAATGAGCAGTTCTTC. Protein product: CASSPLGGGSYNEQFF.

The chain carries TRBV11-3 and TRBJ2-5, with 11 bases that match TRBD2. J was trimmed by 4 bases and V by 6 bases; bases with no gene match: 7. This CDR3 is built from 15 residues. The V gene's germline CDR1 is SGHNT and CDR2 YENEEA. For the CDR3, the DNA is TGTGCCAGCAGTTCTAGACTAGCGGGGAGAGAGACCCAGTACTTC. Its protein is CASSSRLAGRETQYF.